This T cell receptor (beta chain) is from a study of blood T cell repertoires in COVID-19. Across the study: COVID-19 samples collected from the United States, Italy and Spain covered acute and convalescent phases. The cDNA or gDNA used as material had been derived from T cells, B-cell-depleted T cells, or PBMCs.

The authors' processing: Amplification of reference gene primers was used by the study to estimate nucleated cell counts. TCRdb's table, derived via immunoSEQ multiplex PCR, lists solely in-frame clones and lacks some. Clonal size and the V and J genes are those of that table, whereas D and trimming came from the DNA. The sample includes 240,000 or so clones, 87% of them seen just once. This CDR3 comprises 15 residues. CDR1 is LGHDT and CDR2 is YNNKEL in the germline V gene (reference sequence). Unmatched junction bases numbered 7, after V lost 1 base and J lost 6 bases. This TCR was sampled from a man in his fifties or sixties who had recovered from COVID-19. The rearrangement joins TRBV3-1 (or the pseudogene TRBV3-2) to TRBJ1-2; 8 bases match TRBD1. Specimen: peripheral blood. The CDR3 nucleotides read TGTGCCAGCAGCCAAGTAGGACAGGGTGAAGATGGCTACACCTTC. Amino acid sequence: CASSQVGQGEDGYTF.